The 17 T cell receptor beta chains below all came from one sample that was sequenced in a study of blood T cell repertoires in COVID-19. Clones were read by immunoSEQ multiplex PCR, and TCRdb kept only the in-frame ones, dropping some. Among some 320,000 clones listed, roughly 85% were seen once. The sample consisted of peripheral blood. The receptor source for this set is a human donor in a cohort sampled during active COVID-19.

The chain combines TRBV5-1 with TRBJ2-2; possibly TRBD1 for D (6 bases). The length of the CDR3 is 15 residues. Looked up from germline, CDR1 is SGHRS and CDR2 is YFSETQ. V was pared by 1 base and J by 4 bases, with 11 bases between. The CDR3 nucleotides read TGCGCCAGCAGCTTGACAGGGCTTAGCACCGGGGAGCTGTTTTTT. Translation: CASSLTGLSTGELFF. The full variable domain, completed using reference TRBV5-1 and TRBJ2-2, is KAGVTQTPRYLIKTRGQQVTLSCSPISGHRSVSWYQQTPGQGLQFLFEYFSETQRNKGNFPGRFSGRQFSNSRSEMNVSTLELGDSALYLCASSLTGLSTGELFFGEGSRLTVL.

The rearrangement joins TRBV27 to TRBJ1-2; 10 bases are shared with TRBD1. The CDR3 has 12 amino acids. The V and J ends lost 6 bases and 5 bases, in that order; junction bases with no gene match: 0. Germline assignment: CDR1 MNHEY and CDR2 SMNVEV (reference sequence). As DNA, the CDR3 is TGTGCCAGCAGGGGACAGGGGTATGGCTACACCTTC. Residues: CASRGQGYGYTF.

V is TRBV18 and J is TRBJ2-7; 8 bases fit TRBD1. CDR1 and CDR2 (germline): KGHSH, LQKENI. CDR3 size: 18 residues. J lost 0 bases, V lost 4 bases, and 14 bases had no gene match. The CDR3 nucleotides are TGTGCCAGCTCACGTACTTTTTCATTAGGACAGGGCTCCTACGAGCAGTACTTC. It codes for CASSRTFSLGQGSYEQYF.

The chain recombines TRBV15 with TRBJ2-5; no reliable D call. V lost 0 bases and J lost 3, with 5 bases in between. The CDR3 is 13 amino acids. In germline, CDR1 is LNHNV, CDR2 YYDKDF (reference sequence). The CDR3 nucleotides read TGTGCCACCAGCAGAGATCCAGAAGAGACCCAGTACTTC. It translates to CATSRDPEETQYF.

This chain joins TRBV28 and TRBJ1-2; D is possibly TRBD1 (5 bases). V was pared by 8 bases and J by 2 bases, with 21 bases between. The CDR3 is 16 residues long. In germline, CDR1 is MDHEN, CDR2 SYDVKM. The chain's CDR3 is CASAATGEGRNYGYTF. In DNA, the CDR3 is TGTGCCAGCGCTGCCACCGGGGAGGGGCGAAACTATGGCTACACCTTC.

This chain connects TRBV5-4 to TRBJ1-2; unclear D gene. Germline CDR1 reads SGHNT; CDR2 reads YYREEE (reference sequence). Trimming stripped 4 bases from V and 3 bases from J, with 10 bases between. The CDR3 extends over 13 amino acids. CDR3 sequence: CASSQRVDYGYTF. The CDR3 DNA reads as TGTGCCAGCAGCCAGCGTGTGGACTATGGCTACACCTTC.

This clone was counted once. This rearrangement joins TRBV27 to TRBJ1-2, with 8 bases aligning to TRBD1. This CDR3 region has 14 residues. Germline CDR1 is MNHEY and CDR2 is SMNVEV (reference sequence). The J segment lost 1 base and the V segment lost 6 bases, leaving 4 bases of the junction unmatched. The chain's CDR3 is CASRRTGFNYGYTF. The CDR3 DNA reads as TGTGCCAGCAGGCGGACAGGGTTTAACTATGGCTACACCTTC.

CDR3 residues: CASSGTAGPYGYTF. The CDR3 DNA reads as TGTGCCAGCTCAGGAACAGCAGGTCCCTATGGCTACACCTTC. The chain employs TRBV18 and TRBJ1-2; D is unclear. The CDR3 is 14 amino acids. Between the trimmed V and J ends, which lost 5 bases and 4 bases, there was a span of 14 bases. Germline V CDR1 and CDR2: KGHSH, LQKENI.

This clone appeared a single time. The chain has TRBV14 and TRBJ2-7; D perhaps matches TRBD2 (7 bases). V was pared by 4 bases and J by 2 bases, with 15 bases between. The CDR3 is made up of 15 amino acids. Germline-derived CDR1 and CDR2 are SGHDN and FVKESK. The CDR3: CASSLAGAPPYEQYF. The CDR3 bases are TGTGCCAGCAGCCTCGCGGGGGCCCCCCCCTACGAGCAGTACTTC.

The gene calls are TRBV2 and TRBJ2-3; D is perhaps TRBD1 (5 bases). Germline V lookup: CDR1 SNHLY, CDR2 FYNNEI. This CDR3 has 14 residues. V lost 1 base and J 3 bases, leaving 8 bases between the germline ends. In nucleotides, the CDR3 is TGTGCCAGCAGTGAAGGGGGCGAAACAGATACGCAGTATTTT. Protein sequence: CASSEGGETDTQYF.

The V and J genes are TRBV10-1 and TRBJ1-1; D is uncertain. Germline V gives CDR1 WNHNN, CDR2 SYGVQD (reference sequence). This CDR3 is 13 amino acids long. The V end was cut by 5 bases, the J end by 0 bases, with 7 bases between. The CDR3 sequence: CASSPIMNTEAFF. DNA for the CDR3: TGCGCCAGCAGTCCTATCATGAACACTGAAGCTTTCTTT.

The genes are TRBV6-1 and TRBJ2-7, with 8 bases matching TRBD2. V lost 1 base to trimming and J lost 6 bases; unmatched junction nucleotides: 8. The length of the CDR3 is 15 residues. Germline CDR1 MNHNS, CDR2 SASEGT. Here the CDR3 reads CASSEVSAGGSEQYF. CDR3 DNA sequence: TGTGCCAGCAGTGAAGTCTCCGCGGGGGGTTCCGAGCAGTACTTC.

This chain connects TRBV7-3 to TRBJ2-1, with D perhaps TRBD2 (6 bases). The CDR3 sequence is 15 residues long. CDR1 is SGHTA and CDR2 is FQGTGA in the germline V gene. The ends were cut back, 1 base at V and 7 bases at J, with 14 bases in the middle. The CDR3, as DNA: TGTGCCAGCAGCTTAAACCAGGGACTTGTTAATGAGCAGTTCTTC. It yields the protein CASSLNQGLVNEQFF.

The rearrangement uses TRBV19 and TRBJ1-4; D is uncertain. Looked up from germline, CDR1 is LNHDA and CDR2 is SQIVND (reference sequence). V was pared by 0 bases and J by 1 base, with 6 bases between. This CDR3 has 15 residues. CDR3 coding DNA: TGTGCCAGTAGTATAGATTTAGTAACTAATGAAAAACTGTTTTTT. Protein: CASSIDLVTNEKLFF.

This clone was seen a single time. This chain links TRBV18 with TRBJ1-1; 12 bases align to TRBD1. CDR3 length: 15 residues. Germline CDR1 is KGHSH and CDR2 is LQKENI. The trim removed 4 bases at V and 6 bases at J, leaving 6 bases unmatched. The CDR3 spells CASSLGTGGVAEAFF. DNA of the CDR3: TGTGCCAGCTCACTGGGGACAGGGGGCGTCGCTGAAGCTTTCTTT.

The rearrangement uses TRBV6-5 and TRBJ1-6, with 7 bases fitting TRBD1. The germline gives CDR1 MNHEY, CDR2 SVGAGI. The CDR3 runs 15 residues. V gave up 7 bases and J gave up 5 bases; unmatched junction bases: 8. CDR3 region: CASMNRDSNNSPLHF. CDR3 DNA: TGTGCCAGCATGAACCGGGACAGTAATAATTCACCCCTCCACTTT.

The chain links TRBV18 to TRBJ2-3; weak D call: TRBD1 (5 bases). This CDR3 is 17 amino acids long. V was cut by 0 bases and J by 5 bases, with 18 bases left in between. Per germline, CDR1 KGHSH and CDR2 LQKENI. CDR3: CASSPPQGTVLKDTQYF. As DNA, the CDR3 is TGTGCCAGCTCACCACCCCAGGGTACAGTCCTCAAAGATACGCAGTATTTT.